A single sample is the source of the 7 T cell receptor beta chains below, sequenced in a study of blood T cell repertoires in COVID-19. The protocol was immunoSEQ multiplex PCR, while the TCRdb copy is restricted to in-frame clones and leaves out a portion. The sample has 280,000 or so clones, approximately 88% seen once. The material sequenced was PBMCs or T cells enriched from blood (not recorded which). These TCRs come from a woman aged 40 to 50 who had recovered from COVID-19.

This sequence joins TRBV5-1 and TRBJ2-1; D may be TRBD1 (5 bases). The CDR3 is made up of 16 amino acids. CDR1 SGHRS and CDR2 YFSETQ come from the germline V gene. In DNA, the CDR3 is TGCGCAACACGAGCTGGGGCTAGTACCACCTACAATGAGCAGTTCTTC. It encodes CATRAGASTTYNEQFF. The full variable domain, with the rest looked up from reference TRBV5-1 and TRBJ2-1, is KAGVTQTPRYLIKTRGQQVTLSCSPISGHRSVSWYQQTPGQGLQFLFEYFSETQRNKGNFPGRFSGRQFSNSRSEMNVSTLELGDSALYLCATRAGASTTYNEQFFGPGTRLTVL.

This chain joins TRBV12-3 or TRBV12-4 and TRBJ1-6; D uncertain. CDR3 length equals 13 residues. The germline V and J ends were trimmed by 4 bases and 12 bases, with 13 bases remaining between them. CDR3 sequence (DNA): TGTGCCAGCAGTTCCCATGCAGGTGGACCCCTCCACTTT. Translating gives CASSSHAGGPLHF.

V is TRBV6-5 and J is TRBJ2-5; D is perhaps TRBD1 (6 bases). The germline gives CDR1 MNHEY, CDR2 SVGAGI. V shed 10 bases and J shed 0 bases, with 15 bases lying between them. The CDR3 length is 14 residues. The CDR3 sequence: CATRSQGYQETQYF. CDR3 DNA sequence: TGTGCCACCCGATCCCAGGGGTACCAAGAGACCCAGTACTTC.

J is TRBJ2-5 and V is TRBV28; 9 bases align to TRBD1. With 6 bases clipped from V and 5 bases from J, the junction kept 10 bases outside the gene matches. This CDR3 is built from 15 residues. Germline V gene data show CDR1 as MDHEN and CDR2 as SYDVKM. The chain's CDR3 is CASSSTGTGWETQYF. Written as DNA, the CDR3 is TGTGCCAGCAGCTCCACCGGGACAGGGTGGGAGACCCAGTACTTC.

The chain joins TRBV5-1 to TRBJ2-3; TRBD1 matches 10 bases. The ends lost 6 bases at V and 4 bases at J; junction bases unmatched: 5. This CDR3 contains 14 residues. The germline V gene has CDR1 SGHRS and CDR2 YFSETQ. The CDR3 nucleotides read TGCGCCAGCAATCCGGGACAGGGGTCAGATACGCAGTATTTT. Protein product: CASNPGQGSDTQYF. Full variable domain (missing parts from reference TRBV5-1 and TRBJ2-3): KAGVTQTPRYLIKTRGQQVTLSCSPISGHRSVSWYQQTPGQGLQFLFEYFSETQRNKGNFPGRFSGRQFSNSRSEMNVSTLELGDSALYLCASNPGQGSDTQYFGPGTRLTVL.

This clone was detected only once. V usage is TRBV10-3 and J usage is TRBJ2-2; possible D gene TRBD1, 6 bases. Per germline, CDR1 ENHRY and CDR2 SYGVKD. The CDR3 extends over 15 amino acids. V was pared by 3 bases and J by 0 bases, with 8 bases between. DNA of the CDR3: TGTGCCATCAGTGACGGGACAACGAACACCGGGGAGCTGTTTTTT. It codes for CAISDGTTNTGELFF.

The rearrangement joins TRBV11-2 to TRBJ2-1; TRBD2 agrees at 7 bases. Germline V gene lookup returns CDR1 SGHAT and CDR2 FQNNGV. Losses at the gene ends were 1 base for V and 6 bases for J; bases not matched to a gene: 15. The CDR3 is made up of 18 amino acids. DNA for the CDR3: TGTGCCAGCAGCTTAGTTGGTGGGAGGGCCTCCTTGGGCAATGAGCAGTTCTTC. This codes for CASSLVGGRASLGNEQFF.